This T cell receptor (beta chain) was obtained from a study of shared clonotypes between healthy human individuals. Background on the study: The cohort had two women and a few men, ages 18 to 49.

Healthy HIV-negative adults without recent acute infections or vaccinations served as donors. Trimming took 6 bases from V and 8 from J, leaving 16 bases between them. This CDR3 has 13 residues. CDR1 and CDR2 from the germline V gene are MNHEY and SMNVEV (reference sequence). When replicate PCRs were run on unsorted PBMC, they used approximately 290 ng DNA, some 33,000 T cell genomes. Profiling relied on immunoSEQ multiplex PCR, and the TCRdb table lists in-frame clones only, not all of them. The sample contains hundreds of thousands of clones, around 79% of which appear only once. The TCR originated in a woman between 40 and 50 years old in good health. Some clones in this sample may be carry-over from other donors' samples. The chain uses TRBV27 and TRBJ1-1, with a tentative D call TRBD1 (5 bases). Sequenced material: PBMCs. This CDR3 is CASSLTSTAEAFF. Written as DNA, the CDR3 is TGTGCCAGCAGCCTGACCTCGACAGCAGAAGCTTTCTTT.